Detailed here is one T cell receptor beta chain. What it binds is unknown. TCRdb's table, derived via immunoSEQ multiplex PCR, lists solely in-frame clones and lacks some. The sample contains 1,500 to 2,000 clones, 20% to 25% of which appear only once. Treatment denoted: randomized to nivolumab then ipilimumab (arm A) or the reverse (arm B). This entry is derived from a study of sequential checkpoint blockade in melanoma. Findings and caveats of the study: About 30 times likelier clinical benefit followed increased tumor T-cell fraction and clonality.

The sequence derives from a human donor with melanoma. The sample here was tumor tissue (inferred from file names), taken from a patient given nivolumab and ipilimumab in sequence.

CDR3 bases: TGTGCCAGTAGGCAGGGGCATAATTCACCCCTCCACTTT. Amino acid sequence: CASRQGHNSPLHF. The chain employs TRBV19 and TRBJ1-6, with D possibly being TRBD1 (6 bases). The CDR3 extends over 13 amino acids. V was cut by 6 bases and J by 5 bases, with 8 bases left in between. Per germline, CDR1 LNHDA and CDR2 SQIVND (reference sequence).